These T cell receptor beta chains were read from a single sample in a study of regulatory T cells in long-lasting Graves disease. TCRdb re-analysed the multiplex PCR reads in MiXCR, keeping a single row per CDR3 protein. Of 400,000 to 550,000 distinct CDR3 sequences listed, 14% to 15% were seen once; the top ten hold approximately 16%. These data also featured in a second study, about T cells in Graves' hyperthyroidism and ophthalmopathy.

The sample here was peripheral blood mononuclear cells (PBMCs), taken at new diagnosis, from a patient treated with antithyroid drugs. Source of these receptors: a woman in her 30s with Graves disease. Each CDR3 is given with its conserved first and last residue. The D gene is left open where the match is weak. Only part of the rows carry a size: once, few, many, or a class if the clone is expanded.

d_gene | j_gene | v_gene | abundance | CDR3nt | CDR3aa
- | TRBJ1-1 | TRBV12-3/TRBV12-4 | many | TGTGCCAGCAGTAAGACAGTTCACACTGAAGCTTTCTTT | CASSKTVHTEAFF
- | TRBJ1-5 | TRBV30 | few | TGTGCCTGGAGTGTAAGCGGGGCCAGGCGTAATCAGCCCCAGCATTTT | CAWSVSGARRNQPQHF
- | TRBJ2-3 | TRBV24-1 | many | TGTGCCACCAGTGACCCCGACAAAAAACCGGGAGACAGAACTAGCACAGATACGCAGTATTTT | CATSDPDKKPGDRTSTDTQYF
TRBD2 | TRBJ2-1 | TRBV30 | many | TGTGCCTGGAGTGTACTCACCTCTGGCGGGAGGTACAATGAGCAGTTCTTC | CAWSVLTSGGRYNEQFF
TRBD2 | TRBJ2-3 | TRBV29-1 | many | TGCAGCGTTGAATTGGCGGGAGGACGCACAGATACGCAGTATTTT | CSVELAGGRTDTQYF
TRBD2 | TRBJ2-1 | TRBV2 | many | TGTGCCAGCAGTGGGACTAGCGGGACCTCCAATGAGCAGTTCTTC | CASSGTSGTSNEQFF
- | TRBJ2-1 | TRBV6-1 | many | TGTGCCAGCAGTCTAGCGCTAGACAATGAGCAGTTCTTC | CASSLALDNEQFF
- | TRBJ2-7 | TRBV4-1 | - | TGCGCCAGCAGCCAGAAGGGGGTCGGCTACGAGCAGTACTTC | CASSQKGVGYEQYF
- | TRBJ1-4 | TRBV6-1 | many | TGTGCCACAAGGACAGCAGCTAATGAAAAACTGTTTTTT | CATRTAANEKLFF
TRBD1 | TRBJ2-4 | TRBV4-1 | few | TGCGCCAGCAGCCAAGAAGTTAGACAGGGGCCCATCAAAAACATTCAGTACTTC | CASSQEVRQGPIKNIQYF
TRBD2 | TRBJ2-7 | TRBV19 | many | TGTGCCAGCAGCGGGACTAGCGGGAGCTCCTACGAGCAGTACTTC | CASSGTSGSSYEQYF
- | TRBJ1-2 | TRBV6-1 | few | TGTGCCAGCAGTATCTGGACAGAAAATGGCTACACCTTC | CASSIWTENGYTF
- | TRBJ2-1 | TRBV9 | - | TGTGCCAGCAGGGAGGGGGACAGCCCCTACAATGAGCAGTTCTTC | CASREGDSPYNEQFF
TRBD1 | TRBJ2-1 | TRBV7-9 | many | TGTGCCAGCAGCTACACAGGGGATGAGCAGTTCTTC | CASSYTGDEQFF
- | TRBJ2-5 | TRBV7-3 | few | TGTGCCAGCAGCGACGACAGTCAAGAGACCCAGTACTTC | CASSDDSQETQYF
TRBD1 | TRBJ2-1 | TRBV28 | few | TGTGCCAGCAGTTTAGGGACAGATTACAATGAGCAGTTCTTC | CASSLGTDYNEQFF
- | TRBJ2-3 | TRBV7-6 | many | TGTGCCAGCAGCCCAGGAGTCCCAGCGGATACGCAGTATTTT | CASSPGVPADTQYF
TRBD2 | TRBJ2-3 | TRBV7-9 | many | TGTGCCAGCAGCTTGGGACTAGCGGCTAGCACAGATACGCAGTATTTT | CASSLGLAASTDTQYF
TRBD2 | TRBJ2-2 | TRBV5-6 | few | TGTGCCAGCAGCCCGTTAGCGGGTGCCGTCACCGGGGAGCTGTTTTTT | CASSPLAGAVTGELFF
- | TRBJ2-1 | TRBV4-1 | once | TGCGCCAGCAGCCGCCCCGGGAGCAGTGAGCAGTTCTTC | CASSRPGSSEQFF
TRBD2 | TRBJ2-7 | TRBV6-2/TRBV6-3 | many | TGTGCCAGCACTACGACCGGGACTAGTTCCTACGAGCAGTACTTC | CASTTTGTSSYEQYF
- | TRBJ1-2 | TRBV7-9 | - | TGTGCCAGCACTCAGGCACGGGACTATGGCTACACCTTC | CASTQARDYGYTF
TRBD1 | TRBJ2-7 | TRBV29-1 | few | TGCAGCGTTCAGGGGGCTCGAGAGCAGTACTTC | CSVQGAREQYF
TRBD1 | TRBJ2-5 | TRBV11-2 | many | TGTGCCAGCAGCATATCTCAGGGGGCCCAAGAGACCCAGTACTTC | CASSISQGAQETQYF
- | TRBJ1-5 | TRBV27 | few | TGTGCCAGCAGTTTAACTACGAGGGGTGGCAATCAGCCCCAGCATTTT | CASSLTTRGGNQPQHF
TRBD1 | TRBJ2-7 | TRBV7-9 | few | TGTGCCAGCAGCTTATTTGGGACAGACCCCTACGAGCAGTACTTC | CASSLFGTDPYEQYF
TRBD2 | TRBJ2-1 | TRBV27 | many | TGTGCCAGCAGTTGGCTAGCGGGAGGTAGGGAGCAGTTCTTC | CASSWLAGGREQFF
TRBD2 | TRBJ2-5 | TRBV4-1 | - | TGCGCCAGCGCGACTAGCGGGAGGGGCTACCAAGAGACCCAGTACTTC | CASATSGRGYQETQYF
TRBD1 | TRBJ2-2 | TRBV24-1 | few | TGTGCCACCAGTGACCTAGGGACAGCCACCGGGGAGCTGTTTTTT | CATSDLGTATGELFF
TRBD1 | TRBJ2-7 | TRBV3-1 | - | TGTGCCAGCAAGGACAGGGACACCTCCTACGAGCAGTACTTC | CASKDRDTSYEQYF
TRBD2 | TRBJ2-1 | TRBV20-1 | - | TGCAGTGTCACCAGAGGGGGTGGCGGGAGGGCGTCCTACAATGAGCAGTTCTTC | CSVTRGGGGRASYNEQFF
- | TRBJ1-4 | TRBV5-1 | many | TGCGCCAGCAGCGTCGACAGGCCAACTAATGAAAAACTGTTTTTT | CASSVDRPTNEKLFF
- | TRBJ2-1 | TRBV7-2 | many | TGTGCCAGCAGCCTAATAGGCAGCCCCTACAATGAGCAGTTCTTC | CASSLIGSPYNEQFF
TRBD1 | TRBJ2-1 | TRBV29-1 | - | TGCAGCGTTACAGGGGTTGATGAGCAGTTCTTC | CSVTGVDEQFF
TRBD1 | TRBJ2-2 | TRBV6-1 | many | TGTGCCAGCAGTACAGGGACAGGGGACTCCGGGGAGCTGTTTTTT | CASSTGTGDSGELFF
TRBD2 | TRBJ2-5 | TRBV18 | many | TGTGCCAGCTCACCAAGGGGAGGGAGCCAAGAGACCCAGTACTTC | CASSPRGGSQETQYF
- | TRBJ1-4 | TRBV19 | many | TGTGCCAGCAGCAGGGGACGGGTAAATGAAAAACTGTTTTTT | CASSRGRVNEKLFF
TRBD1 | TRBJ2-2 | TRBV24-1 | few | TGTGCCACCAGTGGCATACGAGCAGGGGGCACCGGGGAGCTGTTTTTT | CATSGIRAGGTGELFF
- | TRBJ1-1 | TRBV3-1 | many | TGTGCCAGCCAGGAGGGCAGTTATACTGAAGCTTTCTTT | CASQEGSYTEAFF
TRBD1 | TRBJ2-5 | TRBV7-6 | few | TGTGCCAGCAGCCTAAATTCGGGACAGGAACCTCAAGAGACCCAGTACTTC | CASSLNSGQEPQETQYF
- | TRBJ2-2 | TRBV12-3/TRBV12-4 | many | TGCGCCAGCAGTTGGGACACCGGGGAGCTGTTTTTT | CASSWDTGELFF
TRBD1 | TRBJ2-1 | TRBV19 | few | TGTGCCAGTAGTATAAGGGAGCAGGGGGCCCCCGGGTCCGACAATGAGCAGTTCTTC | CASSIREQGAPGSDNEQFF
- | TRBJ2-3 | TRBV7-6 | - | TGTGCCAGCAGCTTAATTGGGATCGCAGATACGCAGTATTTT | CASSLIGIADTQYF
TRBD1 | TRBJ1-3 | TRBV6-2/TRBV6-3 | few | TGTGCCAGCAGTTACTCTGAGACAGGGGGCACTGGAAACACCATATATTTT | CASSYSETGGTGNTIYF
- | TRBJ1-5 | TRBV10-1 | few | TGCGCCCCCGGGACGGGGAATCAGCCCCAGCATTTT | CAPGTGNQPQHF
- | TRBJ2-1 | TRBV30 | many | TGTGCCTGGAGTATGTACTACAATGAGCAGTTCTTC | CAWSMYYNEQFF
TRBD1 | TRBJ2-4 | TRBV20-1 | many | TGCAGTGCTATCAAGACAGGGGGAGACATTCAGTACTTC | CSAIKTGGDIQYF
- | TRBJ1-3 | TRBV30 | - | TGTGCCTGGAGAGGGTCTGGAAACACCATATATTTT | CAWRGSGNTIYF
- | TRBJ2-1 | TRBV2 | many | TGTGCCAGCAGCCGATCTCATACGTCCTACAATGAGCAGTTCTTC | CASSRSHTSYNEQFF
- | TRBJ2-7 | TRBV30 | few | TGTGCCTGGAGTTACAGGGCCCCCTACGAGCAGTACTTC | CAWSYRAPYEQYF
- | TRBJ2-7 | TRBV4-1 | - | TGCGCCAGCAGCCGCGGGGGCGCCCTCGAGCAGTACTTC | CASSRGGALEQYF
- | TRBJ2-7 | TRBV27 | many | TGTGCCAGCAGTCTGGAGTGGGGTTACGAGCAGTACTTC | CASSLEWGYEQYF
TRBD2 | TRBJ2-1 | TRBV4-1 | - | TGCGCCAGCAGCCAAGGGGTGTGGCGGGGGATTCGCAATGAGCAGTTCTTC | CASSQGVWRGIRNEQFF
TRBD2 | TRBJ2-1 | TRBV3-1 | many | TGTGCCAGCAGTTCCATAGCGGGAGTCCCATACAATGAGCAGTTCTTC | CASSSIAGVPYNEQFF
- | TRBJ2-4 | TRBV20-1 | - | TGCAGTGCTAGAACGGCGGCCCTAAACATTCAGTACTTC | CSARTAALNIQYF
- | TRBJ2-3 | TRBV9 | few | TGTGCCAGCAGCGTTAGCGGTTACACAGATACGCAGTATTTT | CASSVSGYTDTQYF
TRBD2 | TRBJ2-7 | TRBV30 | many | TGTGCCTGGAGTGTCGGACTAGCGGGAGGGCCGACCTACGAGCAGTACTTC | CAWSVGLAGGPTYEQYF
TRBD2 | TRBJ2-1 | TRBV29-1 | - | TGCAGCGTTTCTAGCGGGAGCGATGAGCAGTTCTTC | CSVSSGSDEQFF